Following are 29 T cell receptor beta chains from one sample sequenced in a study of beta chain features in type 1 diabetes. The entirety of the isolated RNA underwent reverse transcription, so expressed TCRB transcripts were sequenced. Sequenced by immunoSEQ multiplex PCR; TCRdb stores in-frame clones only, minus some. The sample includes around 250,000 clones, about 30% of them seen just once. Specimen: central memory CD4+ T cells from blood. Receptors originate from a man aged 25-45 years in good health.

This clone was counted only a few times. The gene calls are TRBV2 and TRBJ2-2, with D maybe TRBD2 (6 bases). The CDR3 extends over 16 amino acids. Germline CDR1 is SNHLY and CDR2 is FYNNEI. Trimming shortened V by 5 bases and J by 2 bases, and 15 bases separated the two germline ends. The CDR3 reads CASSKDYGTNTGELFF. As DNA, the CDR3 is TGTGCCAGCAGTAAAGATTATGGGACTAACACCGGGGAGCTGTTTTTT.

This clone turned up a few times. The sample holds other DNA sequences that translate to the same CDR3. The chain carries TRBV20-1 and TRBJ1-1; possibly TRBD1 for D (6 bases). This CDR3 comprises 11 residues. V lost 8 bases and J 1 base, leaving 8 bases between the germline ends. In germline, CDR1 is DFQATT, CDR2 SNEGSKA (reference sequence). The chain's CDR3 is CSLGGNTEAFF. The DNA of the CDR3 is TGCAGTCTAGGGGGGAACACTGAAGCTTTCTTT.

V usage is TRBV28 and J usage is TRBJ2-4; TRBD2 is a possible D gene (7 bases). Germline V gene lookup returns CDR1 MDHEN and CDR2 SYDVKM. This CDR3 is 13 amino acids long. V was shortened by 2 bases and J by 15 bases, with 17 bases between the two germline ends. CDR3 DNA sequence: TGTGCCAGCAGTTTAGCGGGGGCCGCCACCTGGTACTTC. Translated, it gives CASSLAGAATWYF.

The chain is built from TRBV6-6 and TRBJ2-3; perhaps TRBD2 as D (5 bases). The ends were cut back, 7 bases at V and 2 bases at J, with 13 bases in the middle. The V gene's germline CDR1 is MNHNY and CDR2 SVGAGI (reference sequence). This CDR3 has 14 amino acids. The CDR3, as DNA: TGTGCCAGCACCCTCGGGGTTCCCACAGATACGCAGTATTTT. Translating it yields CASTLGVPTDTQYF.

The rearrangement uses TRBV18 and TRBJ2-5; D unclear. V was cut by 5 bases and J by 0 bases, with 4 bases left in between. This CDR3 has 12 residues. Per the germline V gene, CDR1 is KGHSH and CDR2 is LQKENI. CDR3: CASSEYQETQYF. As DNA, the CDR3 is TGTGCCAGCTCAGAGTACCAAGAGACCCAGTACTTC.

In its sample, this clone was seen a few times. The V call is TRBV25-1, the J call TRBJ2-2; D tentatively reads TRBD1 or TRBD2 (5 bases each). Germline CDR1 and CDR2: MGHDK and SYGVNS. The V gene lost 4 bases and the J gene lost 2 bases, with 14 bases spanning the gap. The CDR3 sequence is 16 residues long. CDR3: CASSAWAGTNTGELFF. CDR3 nucleotide sequence: TGTGCCAGCAGTGCGTGGGCCGGGACCAACACCGGGGAGCTGTTTTTT.

This chain joins TRBV29-1 and TRBJ2-5; TRBD1 matches 11 bases. The CDR3 is 16 residues long. V was pared by 4 bases and J by 5 bases, with 12 bases of the junction left unmatched. Germline lookup yields CDR1 SQVTM and CDR2 ANQGSEA. The CDR3 DNA reads TGCAGCGTTGTCTCTCCCTCTGGGGACAGGGGGGAGACCCAGTACTTC. Its translation is CSVVSPSGDRGETQYF.

This rearrangement joins TRBV5-6 to TRBJ2-7, with no clear D. Germline V gene sequence: CDR1 SGHDT, CDR2 YYEEEE. V lost 4 bases and J 4 bases, leaving 9 bases between the germline ends. This CDR3 is built from 12 residues. The CDR3 is CASSQAPYEQYF. CDR3 in DNA: TGTGCCAGCAGCCAGGCCCCGTACGAGCAGTACTTC. The complete variable domain, with remaining parts taken from reference TRBV5-6 and TRBJ2-7, reads DAGVTQSPTHLIKTRGQQVTLRCSPKSGHDTVSWYQQALGQGPQFIFQYYEEEERQRGNFPDRFSGHQFPNYSSELNVNALLLGDSALYLCASSQAPYEQYFGPGTRLTVT.

This clone appeared a few times. The chain is built from TRBV9 and TRBJ2-5, with 7 positions matching TRBD2. Germline loops: CDR1 SGDLS, CDR2 YYNGEE. V lost 6 bases, J lost 2 bases, and 7 bases stayed unmatched. This CDR3 has 14 amino acids. CDR3 sequence reads: CASTPGLVQETQYF. CDR3 sequence (DNA): TGTGCCAGCACCCCCGGACTAGTTCAAGAGACCCAGTACTTC.

This clone was detected a few times. CDR3 sequence reads: CSVGLAADTQYF. DNA of the CDR3: TGCAGCGTAGGACTAGCGGCAGATACGCAGTATTTT. The V call is TRBV29-1, the J call TRBJ2-3; 10 nucleotides match TRBD2. Trimming at V came to 6 bases and at J to 4 bases, leaving 1 base not matched to a gene. The CDR3 is 12 amino acids. Germline V gene sequence: CDR1 SQVTM, CDR2 ANQGSEA.

V usage is TRBV6-5 and J usage is TRBJ2-3, with 7 bases fitting TRBD2. The V and J ends lost 0 bases and 4 bases, in that order; junction bases with no gene match: 4. Germline loops: CDR1 MNHEY, CDR2 SVGAGI. The CDR3 is 15 amino acids. CDR3 in amino acids: CASSYSRAGPDTQYF. CDR3 DNA sequence: TGTGCCAGCAGTTACTCACGAGCGGGACCAGATACGCAGTATTTT.

This clone has more than one count but fewer than ten. The chain employs TRBV4-2 and TRBJ2-5; tentatively, D is TRBD2 (7 bases). Per germline, CDR1 LGHNA and CDR2 YNFKEQ. Deletions cut 2 bases from V and 4 bases from J, with 17 bases between. The CDR3 sequence is 16 residues long. CDR3 in DNA: TGTGCCAGCAGCCAAAGAGGGGGGGCTGGTGGAGAGACCCAGTACTTC. Protein product: CASSQRGGAGGETQYF.

The CDR3 bases are TGTGCCTGGAGTGACCTCCGGGGCACAGATACGCAGTATTTT. This encodes CAWSDLRGTDTQYF. The genes are TRBV30 and TRBJ2-3; D not resolved. Trimming took off 1 base at V and 1 base at J, with 9 bases between the two ends. The germline V gene encodes CDR1 GTSNPN and CDR2 SVGIG (reference sequence). The CDR3 consists of 14 residues. Together with reference TRBV30 and TRBJ2-3, the CDR3 gives the full variable domain: SQTIHQWPATLVQPVGSPLSLECTVEGTSNPNLYWYRQAAGRGLQLLFYSVGIGQISSEVPQNLSASRPQDRQFILSSKKLLLSDSGFYLCAWSDLRGTDTQYFGPGTRLTVL.

The J gene is TRBJ2-1, the V gene TRBV7-9; D unclear. Trimming pared 1 base from V and 7 bases from J, leaving 8 bases between. CDR3 length: 13 amino acids. CDR1 and CDR2 from the germline V gene are SEHNR and FQNEAQ (reference sequence). DNA of the CDR3: TGTGCCAGCAGCTTAGACGCTCTTAATGAGCAGTTCTTC. Its translation is CASSLDALNEQFF.

This clone was detected a few times. The chain links TRBV9 to TRBJ2-2; no clear D. Trimming removed 6 bases from V and 7 bases from J, with 13 bases in between. From germline, CDR1 is SGDLS and CDR2 YYNGEE. The CDR3 covers 13 residues. CDR3 sequence reads: CASTTSPGGELFF. For the CDR3, the DNA is TGTGCCAGCACCACCTCTCCCGGCGGGGAGCTGTTTTTT.

Only a few counts were recorded for this clone. This sequence joins TRBV29-1 and TRBJ2-1, with a weak D call TRBD2 (6 bases). The CDR3 loop spans 12 amino acids. The V gene's germline CDR1 is SQVTM and CDR2 ANQGSEA. Trimming stripped 4 bases from V and 6 bases from J, with 10 bases between. CDR3 in amino acids: CSVGQGGNEQFF. CDR3 DNA sequence: TGCAGCGTTGGGCAGGGAGGCAATGAGCAGTTCTTC.

This clone was counted a few times. The chain combines TRBV30 with TRBJ2-2; possible D gene TRBD1, 5 bases. V shed 4 bases and J shed 7 bases, with 10 bases lying between them. The germline V gene has CDR1 GTSNPN and CDR2 SVGIG (reference sequence). The CDR3 extends over 12 amino acids. The CDR3 region is CAWTQGVGELFF. The CDR3 DNA follows: TGTGCCTGGACCCAGGGTGTCGGGGAGCTGTTTTTT.

This chain uses TRBV6-5 with TRBJ2-7; no definite D call. The ends were cut back, 5 bases at V and 3 bases at J, with 8 bases in the middle. Germline V lookup: CDR1 MNHEY, CDR2 SVGAGI. This CDR3 comprises 12 residues. CDR3 sequence (DNA): TGTGCCAGCAGTCATGGAAGCTACGAGCAGTACTTC. It codes for CASSHGSYEQYF.

The chain recombines TRBV7-8 with TRBJ2-1, with no clear D. CDR3 size: 12 residues. Germline assignment: CDR1 SGHVS and CDR2 FQNEAQ. The V end was cut by 7 bases, the J end by 9 bases, with 13 bases between. In DNA form, the CDR3 reads TGTGCCAGCACCGAAGAGTGGGGTGAGCAGTTCTTC. As protein: CASTEEWGEQFF.

The V call is TRBV21-1, the J call TRBJ1-5. TRBV21-1 is noted as a pseudogene. The CDR3 runs 13 residues. DNA for the CDR3: TGTGCCAGCAGCTTGCGCGGCAATCAGCCCCAGCATTTT. Residues: CASSLRGNQPQHF.

The chain employs TRBV30 and TRBJ2-3; possible D gene TRBD1, 6 bases. This CDR3 has 14 residues. Trimming cost V 5 bases and J 1 base, with 13 bases left between them. Germline V gene lookup returns CDR1 GTSNPN and CDR2 SVGIG (reference sequence). CDR3: CAWAQGTGTDTQYF. The CDR3 coding sequence is TGTGCCTGGGCCCAGGGGACGGGCACAGATACGCAGTATTTT.

The rearrangement joins TRBV30 to TRBJ1-5; weak D call: TRBD1 (5 bases). Trimming left V 0 bases short and J 6 bases short, with 9 bases between. CDR1 is GTSNPN and CDR2 is SVGIG in the germline V gene (reference sequence). The length of the CDR3 is 13 residues. DNA for the CDR3: TGTGCCTGGAGTGTAGAGGGGCGTCAGCCCCAGCATTTT. Residues: CAWSVEGRQPQHF. Combining the CDR3 with reference TRBV30 and TRBJ1-5 gives the whole variable domain SQTIHQWPATLVQPVGSPLSLECTVEGTSNPNLYWYRQAAGRGLQLLFYSVGIGQISSEVPQNLSASRPQDRQFILSSKKLLLSDSGFYLCAWSVEGRQPQHFGDGTRLSIL.

The chain links TRBV30 to TRBJ1-2, with TRBD1 matching over 9 bases. Germline CDR1 is GTSNPN and CDR2 is SVGIG (reference sequence). V was pared by 2 bases and J by 8 bases, with 3 bases of the junction left unmatched. This CDR3 has 12 amino acids. CDR3 nucleotides: TGTGCCTGGAGTCGGGACAGGGACGGCTACACCTTC. As protein: CAWSRDRDGYTF.

This clone was observed a handful of times. The chain joins TRBV29-1 to TRBJ2-1; 9 bases match TRBD1. CDR3 length: 17 residues. Germline V gene data show CDR1 as SQVTM and CDR2 as ANQGSEA. Trimming at V came to 3 bases and at J to 6 bases, leaving 15 bases not matched to a gene. The CDR3 sequence is CSVDLGRDRERGNEQFF. CDR3 sequence (DNA): TGCAGCGTTGACCTTGGAAGGGACAGGGAAAGAGGCAATGAGCAGTTCTTC.

This rearrangement joins TRBV5-5 to TRBJ2-3; weak D call: TRBD2 (5 bases). Trimming pared 4 bases from V and 4 bases from J, leaving 10 bases between. The CDR3 totals 13 residues. CDR1 and CDR2 from the germline V gene are SGHKS and YYEKEE (reference sequence). The CDR3 region has the DNA TGTGCCAGCAGCCTCCCGCGGGCAGATACGCAGTATTTT. Its protein is CASSLPRADTQYF.

The rearrangement links TRBV2 to TRBJ1-2; D ambiguous. In germline, CDR1 is SNHLY, CDR2 FYNNEI. V lost 3 bases and J lost 7, with 15 bases in between. This CDR3 is 14 amino acids long. CDR3 amino acids: CASSEGRIRSGYTF. For the CDR3, the DNA is TGTGCCAGCAGTGAGGGGAGGATAAGATCTGGCTACACCTTC.

In this sample, this clone turned up a few times. V is TRBV30 and J is TRBJ2-6; D is unclear. Trimming shortened V by 5 bases and J by 1 base, and 0 bases separated the two germline ends. The CDR3 loop spans 11 amino acids. The germline CDR1 and CDR2 sequences are GTSNPN and SVGIG (reference sequence). In DNA form, the CDR3 reads TGTGCCTGGTCTGGGGCCAACGTCCTGACTTTC. Encoded protein: CAWSGANVLTF.

Of note for this clone: Additional DNA sequences in this sample encode the identical CDR3. The V gene is TRBV30, the J gene TRBJ2-7, with D perhaps matching TRBD1 (5 bases). Trimming cost V 3 bases and J 3 bases, with 6 bases left between them. Germline V gives CDR1 GTSNPN, CDR2 SVGIG (reference sequence). The CDR3 runs 11 residues. CDR3 protein: CAWSDSYEQYF. In DNA form, the CDR3 reads TGTGCCTGGAGCGACAGCTACGAGCAGTACTTC. The variable domain in full, completed from reference TRBV30 and TRBJ2-7, reads SQTIHQWPATLVQPVGSPLSLECTVEGTSNPNLYWYRQAAGRGLQLLFYSVGIGQISSEVPQNLSASRPQDRQFILSSKKLLLSDSGFYLCAWSDSYEQYFGPGTRLTVT.

This clone was picked up a small number of times. V is TRBV20-1 and J is TRBJ2-7, with TRBD1 matching 9 bases. The trim removed 5 bases at V and 6 bases at J, leaving 2 bases unmatched. The CDR3 length is 11 residues. Germline-derived CDR1 and CDR2 are DFQATT and SNEGSKA (reference sequence). CDR3 in DNA: TGCAGTGCTCGACAGGGGGGCGAGCAGTACTTC. Encoded protein: CSARQGGEQYF.